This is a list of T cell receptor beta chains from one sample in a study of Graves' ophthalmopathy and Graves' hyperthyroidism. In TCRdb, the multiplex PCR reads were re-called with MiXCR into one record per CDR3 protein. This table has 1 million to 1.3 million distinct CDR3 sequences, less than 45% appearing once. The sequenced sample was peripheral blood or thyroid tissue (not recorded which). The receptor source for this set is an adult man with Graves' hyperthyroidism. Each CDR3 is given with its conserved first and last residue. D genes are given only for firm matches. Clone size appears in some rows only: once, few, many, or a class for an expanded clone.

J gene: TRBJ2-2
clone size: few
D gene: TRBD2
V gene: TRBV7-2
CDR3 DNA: TGTGCCAGCAGCTTAGGTCGAGCGGGAAGCGGGGAGCTGTTTTTT
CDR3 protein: CASSLGRAGSGELFF

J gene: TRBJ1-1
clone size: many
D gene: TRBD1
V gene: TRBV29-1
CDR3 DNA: TGCAGCGTTGACCCGGGACAGGGGACTGAAGCTTTCTTT
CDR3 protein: CSVDPGQGTEAFF

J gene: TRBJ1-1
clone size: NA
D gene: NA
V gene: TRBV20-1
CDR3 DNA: TGCAGTGCTAGAGACTCGGATGAGGCCGATGAAGCTTTCTTT
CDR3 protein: CSARDSDEADEAFF

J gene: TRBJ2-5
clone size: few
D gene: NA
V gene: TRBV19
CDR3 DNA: TGTGCCAGTAGTATAGCCGGGTTAGGAGAGACCCAGTACTTC
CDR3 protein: CASSIAGLGETQYF

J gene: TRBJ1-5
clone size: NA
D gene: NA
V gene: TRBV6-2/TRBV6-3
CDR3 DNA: TGTGCCAGCAGTCCAACCGCCGCGGGATCGTATAGCAATCAGCCCCAGCATTTT
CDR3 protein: CASSPTAAGSYSNQPQHF

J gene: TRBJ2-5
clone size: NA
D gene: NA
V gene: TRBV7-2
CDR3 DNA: TGTGCCAGCAGCTTAGTCAGGACAACCCAAGAGACCCAGTACTTC
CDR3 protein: CASSLVRTTQETQYF

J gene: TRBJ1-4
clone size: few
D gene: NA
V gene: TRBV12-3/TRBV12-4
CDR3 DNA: TGTGCCAGCACCCTGTATGGGGGCGGCATTAATGAAAAACTGTTTTTT
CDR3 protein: CASTLYGGGINEKLFF

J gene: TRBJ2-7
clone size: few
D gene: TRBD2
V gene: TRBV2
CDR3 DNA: TGCGCCAGCAGCCAAGGGCGGGAGGGCCGGGGAAAGCAGTACTTC
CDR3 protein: CASSQGREGRGKQYF

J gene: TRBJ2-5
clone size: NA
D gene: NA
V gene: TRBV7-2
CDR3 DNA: TGTGCCAGCAACGACCGGGACAAGTCTGTGGAGACCCAGTACTTC
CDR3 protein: CASNDRDKSVETQYF

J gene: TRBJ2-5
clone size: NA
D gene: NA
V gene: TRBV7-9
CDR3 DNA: TGTGCCAGCAGCCCGGTGGAGGCAGGGCAAGAGACCCAGTACTTC
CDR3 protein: CASSPVEAGQETQYF

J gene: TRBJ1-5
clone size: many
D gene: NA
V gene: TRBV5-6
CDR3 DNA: TGTGCCAGCAGCTTGGGTGAGGGGGACCCCCAGCATTTT
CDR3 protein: CASSLGEGDPQHF

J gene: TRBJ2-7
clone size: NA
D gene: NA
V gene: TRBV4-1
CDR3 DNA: TGCGCCAGCAGCCAAACAGGTCTCCGCGCCTACGAGCAGTACTTC
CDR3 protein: CASSQTGLRAYEQYF

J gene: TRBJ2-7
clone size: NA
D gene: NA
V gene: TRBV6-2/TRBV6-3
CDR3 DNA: TGTGCCAGCAGTTACCGACAGGTGGTACACGAGCAGTACTTC
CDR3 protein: CASSYRQVVHEQYF

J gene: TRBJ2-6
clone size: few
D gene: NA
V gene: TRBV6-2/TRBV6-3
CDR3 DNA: TGTGCCAGCAATGGGGCCAACGTCCTGACTTTC
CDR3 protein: CASNGANVLTF

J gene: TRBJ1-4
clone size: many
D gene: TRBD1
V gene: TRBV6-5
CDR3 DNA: TGTGCCAGCTCACAGGGGGTGAGGGAAAAACTGTTTTTT
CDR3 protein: CASSQGVREKLFF

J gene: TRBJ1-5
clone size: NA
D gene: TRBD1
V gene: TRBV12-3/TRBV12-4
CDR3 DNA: TGTGCCAGCAGGGGAGGGGGCCCTCCCACTAGCAATCAGCCCCAGCATTTT
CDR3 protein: CASRGGGPPTSNQPQHF

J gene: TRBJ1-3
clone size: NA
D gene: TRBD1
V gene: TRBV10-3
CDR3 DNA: TGTGCCAGCGGGACAGGGAATAGGAACACCATATATTTT
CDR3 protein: CASGTGNRNTIYF

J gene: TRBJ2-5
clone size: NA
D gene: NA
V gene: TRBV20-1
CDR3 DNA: TGCAGTGCTAGCGGGCTAGCGAGAGAAGGAGAGACCCAGTACTTC
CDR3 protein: CSASGLAREGETQYF

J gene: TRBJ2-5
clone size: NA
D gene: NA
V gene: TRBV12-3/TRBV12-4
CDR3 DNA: TGTGCCAGCACCCCAGCCGGGACATTCCAAGAGACCCAGTACTTC
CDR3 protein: CASTPAGTFQETQYF

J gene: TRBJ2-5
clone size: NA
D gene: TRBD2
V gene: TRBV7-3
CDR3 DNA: TGTGCCAGCAGTCTTAGCGGGAGTCGGGAAGAGACCCAGTACTTC
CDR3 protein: CASSLSGSREETQYF

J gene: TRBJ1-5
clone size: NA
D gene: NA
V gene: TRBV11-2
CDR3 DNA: TGTGCCAGCAGCTTCGGGGAGGGGTTAAATCAGCCCCAGCATTTT
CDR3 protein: CASSFGEGLNQPQHF

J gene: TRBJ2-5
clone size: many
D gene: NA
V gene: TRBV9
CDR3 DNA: TGTGCCAGCAGCGGACAGGGACTAAACCAAGAGACCCAGTACTTC
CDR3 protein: CASSGQGLNQETQYF

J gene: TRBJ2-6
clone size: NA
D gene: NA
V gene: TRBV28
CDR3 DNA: TGTGCCAGCATATCCCTCTCTGGGGCCAACGTCCTGACTTTC
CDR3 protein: CASISLSGANVLTF

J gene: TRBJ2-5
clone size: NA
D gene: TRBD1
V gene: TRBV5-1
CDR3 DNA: TGCGCCAGCAGCTTGGGCAGGGGGCTCCAGTACTTC
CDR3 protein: CASSLGRGLQYF

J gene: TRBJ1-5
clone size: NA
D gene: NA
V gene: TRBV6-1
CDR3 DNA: TGTGCCAGCAGTGAAGCGGGACCCCAGCATTTT
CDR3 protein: CASSEAGPQHF

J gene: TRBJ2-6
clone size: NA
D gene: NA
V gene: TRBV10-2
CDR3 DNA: TGCGCCAGCAGTGAGTCACGGGGAGGCGGCCCTGGGGCCAACGTCCTGACTTTC
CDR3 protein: CASSESRGGGPGANVLTF

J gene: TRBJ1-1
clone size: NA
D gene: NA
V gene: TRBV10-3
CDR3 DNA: TGTGCCATCAGTGGCTTGGGGATGAACACTGAAGCTTTCTTT
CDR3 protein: CAISGLGMNTEAFF

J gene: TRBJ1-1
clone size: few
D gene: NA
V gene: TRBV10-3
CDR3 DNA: TGTGCCATCAGTGAGTCGAACAGATTGAACACTGAAGCTTTCTTT
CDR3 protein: CAISESNRLNTEAFF

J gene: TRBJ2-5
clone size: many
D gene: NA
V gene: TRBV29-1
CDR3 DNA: TGCAGCGTTGAAGCGCGGGTAGATGAGACCCAGTACTTC
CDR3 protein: CSVEARVDETQYF

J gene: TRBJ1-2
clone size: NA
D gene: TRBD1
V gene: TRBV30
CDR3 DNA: TGTGCCTGGAGCCAGGGGGGAGGGGGATATGGCTACACCTTC
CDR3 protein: CAWSQGGGGYGYTF

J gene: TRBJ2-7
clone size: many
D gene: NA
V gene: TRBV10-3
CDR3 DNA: TGTGCCATCAGTGAGTGGTCCCAGGGTCCCCACGAGCAGTACTTC
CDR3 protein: CAISEWSQGPHEQYF

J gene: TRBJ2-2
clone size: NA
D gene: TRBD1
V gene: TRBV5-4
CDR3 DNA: TGTGCCAGCAGCCGCAGGACAGGGTGGCACGGGGAGCTGTTTTTT
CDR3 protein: CASSRRTGWHGELFF

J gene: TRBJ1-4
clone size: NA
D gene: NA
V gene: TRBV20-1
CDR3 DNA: TGCAGTGCTAGAGACGTGGGGCGAAATGAAAAACTGTTTTTT
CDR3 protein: CSARDVGRNEKLFF

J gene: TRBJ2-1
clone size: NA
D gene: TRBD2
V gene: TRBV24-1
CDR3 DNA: TGTGCCACCAGTGGGCGGGGGGACGAGCAGTTCTTC
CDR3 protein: CATSGRGDEQFF

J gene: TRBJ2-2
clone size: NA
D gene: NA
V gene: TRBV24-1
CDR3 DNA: TGTGCCACCAGTGAGGGGCTCCGGGGTGCCGGGGAGCTGTTTTTT
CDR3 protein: CATSEGLRGAGELFF

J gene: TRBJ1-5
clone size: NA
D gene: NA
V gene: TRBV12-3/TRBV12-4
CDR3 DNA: TGTGCCAGCAGTTTACACGCGCCAGGGAGCAATCAGCCCCAGCATTTT
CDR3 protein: CASSLHAPGSNQPQHF

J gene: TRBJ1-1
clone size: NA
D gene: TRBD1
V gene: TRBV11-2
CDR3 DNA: TGTGCCAGCAGCAGGAGCAGGGGGCATGGGAACACTGAAGCTTTCTTT
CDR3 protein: CASSRSRGHGNTEAFF

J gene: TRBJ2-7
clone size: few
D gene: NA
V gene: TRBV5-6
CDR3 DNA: TGTGCCAGCAGCCGCCCCCCGGGGAACGAGCAGTACTTC
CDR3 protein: CASSRPPGNEQYF

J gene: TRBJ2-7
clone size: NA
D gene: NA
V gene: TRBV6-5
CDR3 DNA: TGTGCCAGCAGTTACTCCGCACAGGGTATCTACGAGCAGTACTTC
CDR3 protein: CASSYSAQGIYEQYF

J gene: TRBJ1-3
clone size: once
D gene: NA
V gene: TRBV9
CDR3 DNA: TGTGCCAGCAGCCCGAGCGGGGGCTTGGAGACCATATATTTT
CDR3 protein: CASSPSGGLETIYF

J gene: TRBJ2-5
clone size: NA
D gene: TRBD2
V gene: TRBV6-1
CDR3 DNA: TGTGCCAGCAGTTCAAAGGGAGGGGCGCGGGAGACCCAGTACTTC
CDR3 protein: CASSSKGGARETQYF

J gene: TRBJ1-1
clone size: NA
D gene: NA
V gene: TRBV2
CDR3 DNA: TGTGCCAGCAACCCCGAGACAGGTCGAGCTTTCTTT
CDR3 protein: CASNPETGRAFF

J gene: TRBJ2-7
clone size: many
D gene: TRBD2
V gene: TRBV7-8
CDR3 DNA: TGTGCCAGCAGCCGTAAGACTCATTGGACTAGCGGGAGTCACGAGCAGTACTTC
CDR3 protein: CASSRKTHWTSGSHEQYF

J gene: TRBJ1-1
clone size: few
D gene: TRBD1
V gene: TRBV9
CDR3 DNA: TGTGCCAGCAGGGACCGGGACAGGGGCCTAATTAGGCGAAACACTGAAGCTTTCTTT
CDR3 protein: CASRDRDRGLIRRNTEAFF

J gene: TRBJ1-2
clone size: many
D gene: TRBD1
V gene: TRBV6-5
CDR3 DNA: TGTGCCAGCGCAGGGGGCTTGGGCTATGGCTACACCTTC
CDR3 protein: CASAGGLGYGYTF

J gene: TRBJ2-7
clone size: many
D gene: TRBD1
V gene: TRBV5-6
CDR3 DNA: TGTGCCAGCAGTACAGGGGGCCGCTACGAGCAGTACTTC
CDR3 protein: CASSTGGRYEQYF

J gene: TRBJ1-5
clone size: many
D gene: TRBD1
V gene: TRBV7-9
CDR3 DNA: TGTGCCAGCAGCCATGGACAGGTTAATCAGCCCCAGCATTTT
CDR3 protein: CASSHGQVNQPQHF

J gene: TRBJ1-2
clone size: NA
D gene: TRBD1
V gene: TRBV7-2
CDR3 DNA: TGTGCCAGCAGCCAACGGACAGGGGACTATGGCTACACCTTC
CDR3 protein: CASSQRTGDYGYTF

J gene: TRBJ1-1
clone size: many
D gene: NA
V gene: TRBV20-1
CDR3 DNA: TGCAGTGCTAGTCGGGAACTCAGAGGCACTGAAGCTTTCTTT
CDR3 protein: CSASRELRGTEAFF

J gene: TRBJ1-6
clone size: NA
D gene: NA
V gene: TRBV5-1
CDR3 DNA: TGCGCCAGCAGCCCCTGGACTCGGGGGAATTCACCCCTCCACTTT
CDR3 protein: CASSPWTRGNSPLHF

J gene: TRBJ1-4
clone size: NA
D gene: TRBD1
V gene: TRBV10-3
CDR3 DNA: TGTGCCATCAGTGTGGGACAGGAAAGGGATGAAAAACTGTTTTTT
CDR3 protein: CAISVGQERDEKLFF

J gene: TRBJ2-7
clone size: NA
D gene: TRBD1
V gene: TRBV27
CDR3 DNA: TGTGCCAGCAGTTTACGACCTCCGGACAGGGGGCAAACCTACGAGCAGTACTTC
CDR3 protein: CASSLRPPDRGQTYEQYF

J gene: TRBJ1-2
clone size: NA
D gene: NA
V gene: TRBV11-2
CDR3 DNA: TGTGCCAGCAGCTCATCGGGGGAGAATGGCTACACCTTC
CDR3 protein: CASSSSGENGYTF

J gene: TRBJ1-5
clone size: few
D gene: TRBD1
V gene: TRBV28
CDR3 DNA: TGTGCCAGCAGTCCGCCGGGACAGGGCGGGCAGCCCCAGCATTTT
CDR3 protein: CASSPPGQGGQPQHF

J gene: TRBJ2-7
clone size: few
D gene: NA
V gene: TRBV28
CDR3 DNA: TGTGCCAGCAGTTTACCCCGTGCGCCTTCCTACGAGCAGTACTTC
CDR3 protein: CASSLPRAPSYEQYF

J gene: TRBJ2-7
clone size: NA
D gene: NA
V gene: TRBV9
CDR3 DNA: TGTGCCAGCAGCGCGTGGGAGGACTCCGCGTCCTACGAGCAGTACTTC
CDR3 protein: CASSAWEDSASYEQYF

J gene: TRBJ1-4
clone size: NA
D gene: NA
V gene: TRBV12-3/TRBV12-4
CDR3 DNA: TGTGCCAGCAGTTTAGGGGTGGAACTGTTTTTT
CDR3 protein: CASSLGVELFF

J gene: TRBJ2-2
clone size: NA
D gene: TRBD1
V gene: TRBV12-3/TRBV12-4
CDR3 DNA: TGTGCCAGCAGCTCCCCGGGACAGGGCCTCACCGGGGAGCTGTTTTTT
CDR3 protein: CASSSPGQGLTGELFF

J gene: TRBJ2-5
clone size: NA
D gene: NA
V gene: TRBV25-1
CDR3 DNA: TGTGCCAGCAGTGAATCCAGTGCTATGGAGCCAAACCCCCAAGAGACCCAGTACTTC
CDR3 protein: CASSESSAMEPNPQETQYF